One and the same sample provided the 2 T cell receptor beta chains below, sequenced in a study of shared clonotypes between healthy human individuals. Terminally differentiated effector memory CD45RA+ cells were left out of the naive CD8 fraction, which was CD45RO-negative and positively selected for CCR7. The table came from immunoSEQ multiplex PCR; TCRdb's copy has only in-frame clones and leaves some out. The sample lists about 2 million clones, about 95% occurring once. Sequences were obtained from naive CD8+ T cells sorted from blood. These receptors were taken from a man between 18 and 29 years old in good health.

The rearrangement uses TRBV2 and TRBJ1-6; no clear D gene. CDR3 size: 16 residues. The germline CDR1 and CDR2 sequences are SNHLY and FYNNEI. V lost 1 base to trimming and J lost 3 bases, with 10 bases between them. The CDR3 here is CASSEVPGFYNSPLHF. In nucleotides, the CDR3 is TGTGCCAGCAGTGAAGTTCCCGGGTTCTATAATTCACCCCTCCACTTT. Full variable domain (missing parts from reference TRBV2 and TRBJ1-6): EPEVTQTPSHQVTQMGQEVILRCVPISNHLYFYWYRQILGQKVEFLVSFYNNEISEKSEIFDDQFSVERPDGSNFTLKIRSTKLEDSAMYFCASSEVPGFYNSPLHFGNGTRLTVT.

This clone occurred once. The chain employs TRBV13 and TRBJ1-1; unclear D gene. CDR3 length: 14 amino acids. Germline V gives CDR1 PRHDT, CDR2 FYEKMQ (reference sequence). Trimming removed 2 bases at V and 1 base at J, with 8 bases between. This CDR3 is CASSLRTRNTEAFF. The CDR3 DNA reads TGTGCCAGCAGCTTACGGACCAGGAACACTGAAGCTTTCTTT.